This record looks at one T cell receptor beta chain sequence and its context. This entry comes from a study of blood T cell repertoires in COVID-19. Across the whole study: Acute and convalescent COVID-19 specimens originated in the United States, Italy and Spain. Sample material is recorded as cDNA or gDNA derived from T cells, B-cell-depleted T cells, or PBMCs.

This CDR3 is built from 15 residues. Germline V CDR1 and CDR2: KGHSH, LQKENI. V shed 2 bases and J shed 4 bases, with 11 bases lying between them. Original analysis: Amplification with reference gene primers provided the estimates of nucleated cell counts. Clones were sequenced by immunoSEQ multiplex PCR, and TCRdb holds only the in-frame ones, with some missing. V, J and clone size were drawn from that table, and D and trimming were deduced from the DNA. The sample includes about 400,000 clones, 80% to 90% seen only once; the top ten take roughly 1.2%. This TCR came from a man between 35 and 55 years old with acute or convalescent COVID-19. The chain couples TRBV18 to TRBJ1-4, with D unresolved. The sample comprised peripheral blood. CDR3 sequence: CASSPSISYNEKLFF. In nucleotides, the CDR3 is TGTGCCAGCTCACCATCTATAAGCTATAATGAAAAACTGTTTTTT.